The clone carrying this T cell receptor (beta chain) was observed a handful of times. Its specificity is unknown. TCRdb reanalysed the 5' RACE reads using MiXCR and keeps one entry per CDR3 protein. The table shows 200,000 to 300,000 distinct CDR3 sequences, with over 15% occurring only once. The sample comes from a study of T-cell memory formation after mild COVID-19. Study findings and constraints: For contracting clones, CD4+ ones sat mainly in CM and EM, CD8+ in EMRA.

The CDR3 consists of 15 residues. CDR1 is SGHNT, CDR2 YENEEA, per germline. The germline V and J ends were trimmed by 4 bases and 4 bases, with 13 bases remaining between them. The clonotype comes from a man aged 18-30 years who had mild COVID-19 (a few samples of this study predate the infection). Cell type and time point are not known. The sample comprised PBMCs or a T cell subset sorted from them (not recorded which). The V and J genes are TRBV11-3 and TRBJ2-2; perhaps D is TRBD1 or TRBD2 (5 bases each). The CDR3 spells CASSSGIAGTGELFF. CDR3 coding DNA: TGTGCCAGCAGCTCAGGGATTGCGGGCACCGGGGAGCTGTTTTTT.